Given below is one TCR beta chain in context. These data belong to a study of blood T cell repertoires in COVID-19. V lost 3 bases to trimming and J lost 1 base, with 12 bases between them. The CDR3 is 15 residues long. Germline values: CDR1 SGDLS, CDR2 YYNGEE. Here immunoSEQ multiplex PCR was the method, and the copy in TCRdb shows in-frame clones only, minus some. The sample records roughly 190,000 clones, about 85% being singletons. This clonotype was obtained from a woman aged 70-85 years with COVID-19, enrolled during active disease. The chain joins TRBV9 to TRBJ2-3; D call uncertain. The material sequenced was peripheral blood. CDR3 protein: CASSAQMAGTDTQYF. DNA of the CDR3: TGTGCCAGCAGCGCCCAGATGGCCGGCACAGATACGCAGTATTTT.